The 24 T cell receptor beta chains presented below share a single source sample, sequenced in a study of blood T cell repertoires in COVID-19. Assay: immunoSEQ multiplex PCR; the TCRdb copy retains only in-frame clones and omits some. The table shows some 260,000 clones, with roughly 87% occurring only once. Source material: PBMCs or T cells enriched from blood (not recorded which). These receptor sequences come from a woman aged 30 to 39 with acute COVID-19.

The chain combines TRBV19 with TRBJ2-7; the D gene is possibly TRBD1 (6 bases). Germline loops: CDR1 LNHDA, CDR2 SQIVND (reference sequence). Trimming left V 9 bases short and J 5 bases short, with 11 bases between. This CDR3 spans 11 amino acids. CDR3 sequence: CASKRGNEQYF. For the CDR3, the DNA is TGTGCCAGCAAGAGGGGGAACGAGCAGTACTTC.

V gene TRBV23-1 combines with J gene TRBJ2-1; 11 nucleotides match TRBD2. TRBV23-1 is placed among ORFs of uncertain function. CDR3 length: 19 residues. The V gene end was trimmed by 0 bases and the J gene end by 10 bases; junction bases not matched to a gene: 17. CDR3 sequence (DNA): TGCGCCAGCAGTCAATCGGGGACTAGCGGTCCTCCCCGGGGGATAGAGCAGTTCTTC. It codes for CASSQSGTSGPPRGIEQFF.

The chain uses TRBV6-5 and TRBJ2-7, with a possible D match to TRBD1 (5 bases). CDR1 MNHEY and CDR2 SVGAGI come from the germline V gene. V lost 6 bases and J lost 1, with 13 bases in between. CDR3 length equals 14 residues. This chain's CDR3 is CASRGVGQSYEQYF. CDR3 DNA sequence: TGTGCCAGCAGAGGAGTCGGACAATCCTACGAGCAGTACTTC.

The V gene is TRBV5-6, the J gene TRBJ2-2, with D possibly matching TRBD2 (5 bases). This CDR3 is built from 15 residues. V shed 4 bases and J shed 5 bases, with 15 bases lying between them. The germline V gene has CDR1 SGHDT and CDR2 YYEEEE. CDR3 DNA: TGTGCCAGCAGCCCGGGGAACCGACTTACCGGGGAGCTGTTTTTT. Its translation: CASSPGNRLTGELFF.

The V gene is TRBV19, the J gene TRBJ1-2, with 10 bases identical to TRBD1. In germline, CDR1 is LNHDA, CDR2 SQIVND (reference sequence). This CDR3 contains 20 residues. The V and J ends lost 3 bases and 5 bases, in that order; junction bases with no gene match: 21. The CDR3 loop is CASSIVFADDRGRSEYGYTF. CDR3 DNA sequence: TGTGCCAGTAGTATTGTCTTTGCGGACGACAGGGGGCGCTCCGAGTATGGCTACACCTTC.

The V call is TRBV7-9, the J call TRBJ1-1; D is ambiguous. Trimming took off 5 bases at V and 5 bases at J, with 6 bases between the two ends. CDR1 and CDR2 from the germline V gene are SEHNR and FQNEAQ (reference sequence). There are 11 residues in the CDR3. This chain's CDR3 is CASSPSTEAFF. The DNA for the CDR3 is TGTGCCAGCAGCCCTAGTACTGAAGCTTTCTTT.

The CDR3 here is CASSQSGTGRRGTEAFF. The DNA for the CDR3 is TGTGCCAGCAGCCAATCCGGGACAGGGAGAAGAGGGACTGAAGCTTTCTTT. This chain uses TRBV3-1 (or the pseudogene TRBV3-2) with TRBJ1-1; 9 bases fit TRBD1. V lost 2 bases to trimming and J lost 5 bases; unmatched junction nucleotides: 12. Germline CDR1 is LGHDT and CDR2 is YNNKEL (reference sequence). This CDR3 has 17 residues.

The V gene is TRBV5-6, the J gene TRBJ2-7, with D possibly matching TRBD2 (5 bases). V shed 4 bases and J shed 5 bases, with 16 bases lying between them. The CDR3 is made up of 14 amino acids. CDR1 is SGHDT and CDR2 is YYEEEE in the germline V gene. The CDR3 bases are TGTGCCAGCAGCCCGGGGTACGGTGGGGACGAGCAGTACTTC. Its protein is CASSPGYGGDEQYF.

The chain is built from TRBV21-1 and TRBJ2-7; the D call in the table, TRBD2, was not verified against the DNA. TRBV21-1 is marked as a pseudogene. The length of the CDR3 is 13 residues. As DNA, the CDR3 is TGTGCCAGCAGCAAGCGAACTAGGCAAGAGCAGTACTTC. It encodes CASSKRTRQEQYF.

This clone was seen only once. This chain joins TRBV7-3 and TRBJ2-1, with 10 positions matching TRBD1. Germline trimming cut 5 bases from V and 8 bases from J; bases unmatched to any gene: 6. Germline V gene data show CDR1 as SGHTA and CDR2 as FQGTGA. The length of the CDR3 is 14 residues. The CDR3 DNA reads as TGTGCCAGCAGCCCCCGACAGGGGGCGCATGAGCAGTTCTTC. Protein product: CASSPRQGAHEQFF.

J is TRBJ1-1 and V is TRBV30; D not certain. The CDR3 is made up of 10 amino acids. CDR1 and CDR2 from the germline V gene are GTSNPN and SVGIG (reference sequence). The CDR3 DNA sequence: TGTGCTTCAGAGAACACTGAAGCTTTCTTT. Its protein is CASENTEAFF.

This chain links TRBV19 with TRBJ1-6; D may be TRBD1 (6 bases). V lost 8 bases and J 9 bases, leaving 20 bases between the germline ends. The CDR3 runs to 15 residues. Germline-derived CDR1 and CDR2 are LNHDA and SQIVND (reference sequence). The DNA for the CDR3 is TGTGCCAGTGCGACATCCGGGACAATGGGTTCACCCCTCCACTTT. This codes for CASATSGTMGSPLHF.

The CDR3 loop is CSVSRTGRRNEQFF. DNA for the CDR3: TGCAGCGTCTCGAGGACAGGGAGACGCAATGAGCAGTTCTTC. V usage is TRBV29-1 and J usage is TRBJ2-1; 8 positions agree with TRBD1. CDR1 is SQVTM and CDR2 is ANQGSEA in the germline V gene. The CDR3 has 14 amino acids. The ends lost 6 bases at V and 6 bases at J; junction bases unmatched: 10.

This clone was seen a single time. The genes are TRBV5-6 and TRBJ2-7, with no clear D. CDR3 length equals 15 residues. The V and J ends lost 1 base and 5 bases respectively, with 16 bases between them. CDR1 SGHDT and CDR2 YYEEEE come from the germline V gene. The CDR3 protein is CASSLFIQVYDEQYF. CDR3 coding DNA: TGTGCCAGCAGCTTGTTCATCCAGGTTTATGACGAGCAGTACTTC.

The chain couples TRBV10-3 to TRBJ1-3, with TRBD1 matching over 7 bases. The CDR3 runs 15 residues. With 3 bases clipped from V and 2 bases from J, the junction kept 4 bases outside the gene matches. The germline CDR1 and CDR2 sequences are ENHRY and SYGVKD. For the CDR3, the DNA is TGTGCCATCAGTGAAAGGGGGCCCCCTGGAAACACCATATATTTT. This encodes CAISERGPPGNTIYF.

The chain has TRBV6-5 and TRBJ2-5, with D tentatively TRBD1 (6 bases). Germline-derived CDR1 and CDR2 are MNHEY and SVGAGI. With 10 bases removed from V and 0 bases from J, the gap between germline ends came to 9 bases. This CDR3 contains 12 residues. DNA for the CDR3: TGTGCCACTGGGACACACCAAGAGACCCAGTACTTC. Protein: CATGTHQETQYF.

This chain uses TRBV7-9 with TRBJ1-2; 8 nucleotides align to TRBD1. This CDR3 is built from 16 residues. After removal of 6 bases from V and 0 bases from J, the junction contained 9 bases not matched to a gene. Germline CDR1 is SEHNR and CDR2 is FQNEAQ (reference sequence). CDR3 loop: CASRPYRGFANYGYTF. DNA for the CDR3: TGTGCCAGCAGGCCCTACAGGGGGTTTGCTAACTATGGCTACACCTTC.

V is TRBV24-1 and J is TRBJ2-3, with 12 bases aligning to TRBD2. CDR1 KGHDR and CDR2 SFDVKD come from the germline V gene. J gave up 7 bases and V 2 bases, and 15 bases lay outside the gene matches. The CDR3 runs 19 residues. Here the CDR3 reads CATSDSGLAGPTRGNTQYF. The CDR3 coding sequence is TGTGCCACCAGTGATTCCGGACTAGCGGGGCCGACTAGGGGGAATACGCAGTATTTT.

This chain uses TRBV3-1 (or the pseudogene TRBV3-2) with TRBJ1-5; D gene unclear. The ends were cut back, 5 bases at V and 7 bases at J, with 12 bases in the middle. CDR1 is LGHDT and CDR2 is YNNKEL in the germline V gene (reference sequence). The CDR3 is 13 amino acids. CDR3 coding DNA: TGTGCCAGCAGCTCAGCTCGAGGGCAGCCCCAGCATTTT. Protein product: CASSSARGQPQHF.

The chain couples TRBV9 to TRBJ2-6, with 7 bases lining up with TRBD1. V lost 0 bases and J lost 2; bases outside the gene matches: 5. Per the germline V gene, CDR1 is SGDLS and CDR2 is YYNGEE. This CDR3 region has 17 residues. DNA of the CDR3: TGTGCCAGCAGCGTAGACGACAGGGCCCCTGGGGCCAACGTCCTGACTTTC. This gives the protein CASSVDDRAPGANVLTF.

The gene calls are TRBV5-1 and TRBJ1-4; tentatively, D is TRBD1 (6 bases). The CDR3 has 15 amino acids. The germline CDR1 and CDR2 sequences are SGHRS and YFSETQ. Trimming pared 0 bases from V and 5 bases from J, leaving 11 bases between. CDR3 protein: CASSLVPGVNEKLFF. The CDR3 region has the DNA TGCGCCAGCAGCTTGGTTCCAGGGGTGAATGAAAAACTGTTTTTT.

The V and J genes are TRBV5-4 and TRBJ2-7; 10 bases agree with TRBD2. Germline values: CDR1 SGHNT, CDR2 YYREEE (reference sequence). V was pared by 0 bases and J by 3 bases, with 6 bases of the junction left unmatched. The CDR3 runs to 16 residues. CDR3 amino acids: CASSLAGSGGYYEQYF. CDR3 coding DNA: TGTGCCAGCAGCTTGGCGGGTAGCGGGGGGTACTACGAGCAGTACTTC.

V is TRBV4-1 and J is TRBJ1-2; 7 bases fit TRBD1. This CDR3 spans 16 amino acids. Unmatched junction bases numbered 8, after V lost 0 bases and J lost 4 bases. Germline V CDR1 and CDR2: MGHRA, YSYEKL. The CDR3 here is CASSQDSKNRGYGYTF. CDR3 coding DNA: TGCGCCAGCAGCCAAGATAGCAAAAACAGGGGCTATGGCTACACCTTC.

The chain recombines TRBV11-2 with TRBJ1-4, with no clear D. Per germline, CDR1 SGHAT and CDR2 FQNNGV. The CDR3 is made up of 15 amino acids. V gave up 2 bases and J gave up 5 bases, with 12 bases separating them. The CDR3 protein is CASSLQEELNEKLFF. Written as DNA, the CDR3 is TGTGCCAGCAGCTTACAAGAGGAACTCAATGAAAAACTGTTTTTT. The variable domain in full, with the rest retrieved from reference TRBV11-2 and TRBJ1-4, is EAGVAQSPRYKIIEKRQSVAFWCNPISGHATLYWYQQILGQGPKLLIQFQNNGVVDDSQLPKDRFSAERLKGVDSTLKIQPAKLEDSAVYLCASSLQEELNEKLFFGSGTQLSVL.